This T cell receptor (beta chain) is drawn from a study of cytomegalovirus exposure and HLA in healthy donors. The CDR3 is 17 residues long. Unmatched junction bases numbered 15, after V lost 0 bases and J lost 11 bases. Germline V gene sequence: CDR1 LNHNV, CDR2 YYDKDF (reference sequence). Use of 60 Vbeta and 13 Jbeta primers characterized the PCR. Only in-frame clones appear in the TCRdb table, and some are missing; sequencing was by immunoSEQ multiplex PCR. The sample yields approximately 120,000 clones, 74% seen once. The donors comprised healthy bone marrow donors. The source of this sequence is a human donor in good health. The specimen was PBMCs. V gene TRBV15 combines with J gene TRBJ1-5; 8 nucleotides align to TRBD1. This CDR3 is CATSRDDGGQGFRAQHF. The CDR3 coding sequence is TGTGCCACCAGCAGAGATGATGGTGGACAGGGATTTAGGGCCCAGCATTTT.